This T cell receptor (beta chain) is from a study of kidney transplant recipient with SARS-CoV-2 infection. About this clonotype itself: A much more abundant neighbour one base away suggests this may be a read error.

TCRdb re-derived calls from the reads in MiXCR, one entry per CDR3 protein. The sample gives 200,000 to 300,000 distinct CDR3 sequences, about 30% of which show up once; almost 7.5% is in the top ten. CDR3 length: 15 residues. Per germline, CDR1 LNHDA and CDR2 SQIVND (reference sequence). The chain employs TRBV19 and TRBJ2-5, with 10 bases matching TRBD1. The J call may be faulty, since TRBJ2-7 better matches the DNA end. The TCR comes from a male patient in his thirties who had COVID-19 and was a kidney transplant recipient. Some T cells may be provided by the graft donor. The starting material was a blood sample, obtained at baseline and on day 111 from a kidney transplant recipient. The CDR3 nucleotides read TGTGCCAGTAGTACTCCCGGGACAGGGGTTGACGAGCAGTACTTC. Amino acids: CASSTPGTGVDEQYF.